This T cell receptor beta chain was retrieved from a study of human T cells and chemical hapten exposure. Background on the study: Investigators sensitized roughly 2 cm by roughly 2 cm of upper inner arm skin with 2% DPC. Patients, mostly women, had alopecia areata, alopecia totalis or alopecia universalis.

During construction of the library, unique molecular identifiers were attached to individual cDNA molecules for quantitative, reproducible TCR counting. TCRdb reprocessed the RACE reads with MiXCR, giving one entry per CDR3 protein. The data show some 52,000 distinct CDR3 sequences, around 10% seen once. The time point: patch test 1, 2 weeks after DPC sensitization. Documented treatment: therapeutic diphenylcyclopropenone sensitization with weekly scalp DPC. Unfractionated whole blood was the source of the extracted total RNA. Ahead of applying each patch test, blood was sampled. This clonotype was picked up many times. This TCR came from a woman between 35 and 50 years old with alopecia areata. Some clones in this sample may be carry-over from other donors' samples. Sequencing was performed on whole blood, taken in connection with sensitization to the hapten diphenylcyclopropenone (DPC).

CDR3: CASNRGLTDTQYF. The DNA of the CDR3 is TGTGCCAGCAACCGGGGGCTCACAGATACGCAGTATTTT. The genes are TRBV6-6 and TRBJ2-3; D may correspond to TRBD1 or TRBD2 (6 bases each). This CDR3 contains 13 residues. Between the trimmed V and J ends, which lost 7 bases and 2 bases, there was a span of 10 bases. The germline V gene has CDR1 MNHNY and CDR2 SVGAGI (reference sequence).